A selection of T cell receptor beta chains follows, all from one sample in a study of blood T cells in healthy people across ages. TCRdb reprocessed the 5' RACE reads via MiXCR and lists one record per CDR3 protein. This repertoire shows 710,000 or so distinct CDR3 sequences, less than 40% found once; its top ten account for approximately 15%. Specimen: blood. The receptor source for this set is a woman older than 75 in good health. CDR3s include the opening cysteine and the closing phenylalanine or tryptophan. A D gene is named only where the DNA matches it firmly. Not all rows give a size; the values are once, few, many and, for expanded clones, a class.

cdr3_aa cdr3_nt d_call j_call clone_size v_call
CASRAYRMGGELFF TGTGCCAGCAGGGCATACCGCATGGGCGGGGAGCTGTTTTTT - TRBJ2-2 - TRBV2
CASSERGAEQYF TGTGCCAGCAGTGAGCGAGGGGCCGAGCAGTACTTC - TRBJ2-7 - TRBV2
CASSQAPDSNYGYTF TGTGCCAGCAGCCAGGCCCCGGACTCCAACTATGGCTACACCTTC - TRBJ1-2 - TRBV3-1
CASSEIRDRSDTQYF TGTGCCAGCAGTGAAATTCGGGACAGGTCGGATACGCAGTATTTT TRBD1 TRBJ2-3 - TRBV6-1
CATTGRGDSDEQYF TGTGCCACAACAGGGCGGGGTGACTCCGACGAGCAGTACTTC - TRBJ2-7 many TRBV10-3
CAVAMGGEGYTF TGTGCCGTTGCAATGGGGGGCGAAGGCTACACCTTC - TRBJ1-2 many TRBV6-6
CASSQDSPSEQYF TGTGCCAGCAGTCAAGACAGCCCGAGCGAGCAGTACTTC - TRBJ2-7 - TRBV28
CASSRTGESSYNSPLHF TGCGCCAGCAGTCGGACAGGGGAAAGTTCCTATAATTCACCCCTCCACTTT TRBD1 TRBJ1-6 - TRBV5-1
CASSVVSGGAWSYNEQFF TGTGCCAGCAGCGTAGTTAGCGGGGGGGCCTGGTCCTACAATGAGCAGTTCTTC TRBD2 TRBJ2-1 many TRBV9
CASSLDSISGNTIYF TGCGCCAGCAGCTTGGACAGCATCTCTGGAAACACCATATATTTT - TRBJ1-3 - TRBV5-1
CASSLAGGPNTQYF TGTGCCAGCAGTCTAGCGGGGGGGCCGAATACGCAGTATTTT TRBD2 TRBJ2-3 - TRBV28
CGSSLGPFGNQPQHF TGTGGCAGCAGCTTGGGGCCATTTGGGAATCAGCCACAGCATTTT - TRBJ1-5 - TRBV5-5
CSVAGGPPDTQYF TGCAGCGTCGCGGGGGGGCCGCCAGATACGCAGTATTTT TRBD2 TRBJ2-3 many TRBV29-1
CAWSKIRAGDTEAFF TGTGCCTGGAGTAAAATCCGGGCCGGCGACACTGAAGCTTTCTTT - TRBJ1-1 - TRBV30
CSAQRGVSGNQPQHF TGCAGTGCCCAGCGGGGGGTTTCAGGCAATCAGCCCCAGCATTTT - TRBJ1-5 many TRBV20-1